A selection of T cell receptor beta chains follows, all from one sample in a study of T-cell reconstitution after alpha-beta-depleted transplantation in children. TCRdb analysed the PCR reads with MiXCR anew, one entry per CDR3 protein. The sample has about 460,000 distinct CDR3 sequences, approximately 10% seen once. Sequencing used PBMCs, mostly from graft donor cells, obtained 180 days after TCRalphabeta/CD19-depleted stem cell transplant. The receptors were sampled from a female patient aged 2 to 10 who had a stem cell transplant for aplastic anemia, so the T cells may come from the graft donor. CDR3s include the opening cysteine and the closing phenylalanine or tryptophan. The order of the fields is clone size, J gene, D gene, V gene, CDR3 DNA, CDR3 protein. The D gene is left open where the match is weak. A row's size may be missing; if present it is once, few, many or a size class.

clone_size: -; j_call: TRBJ1-2; d_call: -; v_call: TRBV30; cdr3_nt: TGTGCCTGGAGTGTCGAACAGGGCTATGGCTACACCTTC; cdr3_aa: CAWSVEQGYGYTF
clone_size: few; j_call: TRBJ1-2; d_call: -; v_call: TRBV12-3/TRBV12-4; cdr3_nt: TGTGCCAGCAGTAAAGACTCCTTCACCTTC; cdr3_aa: CASSKDSFTF
clone_size: -; j_call: TRBJ1-2; d_call: TRBD1; v_call: TRBV5-1; cdr3_nt: TGCGCCAGCAGCTTGGAGGGGGCAGGGCAATTTTATGGCTACACCTTC; cdr3_aa: CASSLEGAGQFYGYTF
clone_size: few; j_call: TRBJ2-7; d_call: -; v_call: TRBV28; cdr3_nt: TGTGCCAGCAGTCCGTTCTCCCGGACTGGAAGGAATGAGCAGTACTTC; cdr3_aa: CASSPFSRTGRNEQYF
clone_size: -; j_call: TRBJ2-2; d_call: -; v_call: TRBV5-1; cdr3_nt: TGCGCCAGCAGTTGGAGGGAAGCCGGGGAGCTGTTTTTT; cdr3_aa: CASSWREAGELFF
clone_size: few; j_call: TRBJ2-2; d_call: -; v_call: TRBV24-1; cdr3_nt: TGTGCCACCAGTGGAGGGGCCACCGGGGAGCTGTTTTTT; cdr3_aa: CATSGGATGELFF
clone_size: many; j_call: TRBJ2-5; d_call: -; v_call: TRBV12-3/TRBV12-4; cdr3_nt: TGTGCCAGCAGTTTTTTAGGGTTTCAAGAGACCCAGTACTTC; cdr3_aa: CASSFLGFQETQYF
clone_size: -; j_call: TRBJ2-1; d_call: -; v_call: TRBV5-1; cdr3_nt: TGCGCCAGCAGCTTGGTGTCGCTTACGGAGCAGTTCTTC; cdr3_aa: CASSLVSLTEQFF
clone_size: -; j_call: TRBJ1-2; d_call: -; v_call: TRBV24-1; cdr3_nt: TGTGCCACCAGTGACAGGGCAGGTGGCTACACCTTC; cdr3_aa: CATSDRAGGYTF
clone_size: few; j_call: TRBJ2-3; d_call: TRBD1; v_call: TRBV20-1; cdr3_nt: TGCAGTGCTAGACCCGGACAGGGGGCGCGTGATACGCAGTATTTT; cdr3_aa: CSARPGQGARDTQYF
clone_size: -; j_call: TRBJ2-1; d_call: TRBD2; v_call: TRBV28; cdr3_nt: TGTGCCACCAATAATCTAGCGGGGGACAATGAGCAGTTCTTC; cdr3_aa: CATNNLAGDNEQFF
clone_size: -; j_call: TRBJ2-7; d_call: -; v_call: TRBV29-1; cdr3_nt: TGCAGCGTTAAAATGCGGGGGCGGTGGGAAGAGCAGTACTTC; cdr3_aa: CSVKMRGRWEEQYF
clone_size: many; j_call: TRBJ1-2; d_call: -; v_call: TRBV7-9; cdr3_nt: TGTGCCAGCAGCTTAGGGAGGGACGGAACTAACTATGGCTACACCTTC; cdr3_aa: CASSLGRDGTNYGYTF
clone_size: -; j_call: TRBJ2-7; d_call: -; v_call: TRBV9; cdr3_nt: TGTGCCAGCAGCCCCCGCGAGGGTTCCTACGAGCAGTACTTC; cdr3_aa: CASSPREGSYEQYF
clone_size: -; j_call: TRBJ2-1; d_call: -; v_call: TRBV20-1; cdr3_nt: TGCAGTGCACGACTGAGCAATGAGCAGTTCTTC; cdr3_aa: CSARLSNEQFF
clone_size: -; j_call: TRBJ2-6; d_call: -; v_call: TRBV29-1; cdr3_nt: TGCAGCGCTTTGGGGCAGGGCTCTGGGGCCAACGTCCTGACTTTC; cdr3_aa: CSALGQGSGANVLTF
clone_size: -; j_call: TRBJ2-1; d_call: -; v_call: TRBV5-6; cdr3_nt: TGTGCCAGCAGCTTGGATAGGCTAGTGAAGTTCTTC; cdr3_aa: CASSLDRLVKFF
clone_size: -; j_call: TRBJ2-1; d_call: -; v_call: TRBV20-1; cdr3_nt: TGCAGTGCTGCAAAGCGGGCCCACAATGAGCAGTTCTTC; cdr3_aa: CSAAKRAHNEQFF
clone_size: few; j_call: TRBJ2-3; d_call: -; v_call: TRBV25-1; cdr3_nt: TGTGCCAGCAGTGAATATGACCCTAGCGCCCGCACAGATACGCAGTATTTT; cdr3_aa: CASSEYDPSARTDTQYF
clone_size: few; j_call: TRBJ2-2; d_call: -; v_call: TRBV5-1; cdr3_nt: TGCGCCAGCAGCTTGATGTATATCACCGGGGAGCTGTTTTTT; cdr3_aa: CASSLMYITGELFF
clone_size: few; j_call: TRBJ2-7; d_call: TRBD2; v_call: TRBV5-6; cdr3_nt: TGTGCCAGCAGCCGCCCAGGGCTAGCGGGGGGTAATCTACACGAGCAGTACTTC; cdr3_aa: CASSRPGLAGGNLHEQYF
clone_size: -; j_call: TRBJ2-1; d_call: -; v_call: TRBV10-2; cdr3_nt: TGCGCCAGCAGTGATGGTCTAGGCCCCTACAATGAGCAGTTCTTC; cdr3_aa: CASSDGLGPYNEQFF
clone_size: few; j_call: TRBJ2-4; d_call: -; v_call: TRBV2; cdr3_nt: TGTGCCAGCAGTGATGTAATTCAGTACTTC; cdr3_aa: CASSDVIQYF
clone_size: -; j_call: TRBJ2-7; d_call: -; v_call: TRBV4-3; cdr3_nt: TGCGCCAGCAGCCAAGACTCAGGGGGAGGGGCTTACGAGCAGTACTTC; cdr3_aa: CASSQDSGGGAYEQYF
clone_size: -; j_call: TRBJ1-1; d_call: TRBD1; v_call: TRBV29-1; cdr3_nt: TGCAGCGTTGAGAGGGGACAGGGTGGCACTGAAGCTTTCTTT; cdr3_aa: CSVERGQGGTEAFF
clone_size: few; j_call: TRBJ1-1; d_call: -; v_call: TRBV6-1; cdr3_nt: TGTGCCAGCAGGGCGCTGGGAGCTTTCTTT; cdr3_aa: CASRALGAFF
clone_size: -; j_call: TRBJ2-7; d_call: TRBD1; v_call: TRBV5-1; cdr3_nt: TGCGCCAGCAGCGCCATAGTGACAGGGGAGCAGTACTTC; cdr3_aa: CASSAIVTGEQYF
clone_size: -; j_call: TRBJ2-3; d_call: TRBD2; v_call: TRBV6-1; cdr3_nt: TGTGCCAGCAGTCCCGGGACTAGCGGGAAAAGGACAGATACGCAGTATTTT; cdr3_aa: CASSPGTSGKRTDTQYF
clone_size: many; j_call: TRBJ2-5; d_call: TRBD2; v_call: TRBV9; cdr3_nt: TGTGCCAGCAGCCCGAGGCGGCTAGCGGATCAAGAGACCCAGTACTTC; cdr3_aa: CASSPRRLADQETQYF
clone_size: -; j_call: TRBJ1-6; d_call: -; v_call: TRBV7-6; cdr3_nt: TGTGCCAGCAGCCTTCGACACGCCCGAGAAACTAATTCACCCCTCCACTTT; cdr3_aa: CASSLRHARETNSPLHF
clone_size: few; j_call: TRBJ2-1; d_call: -; v_call: TRBV3-1; cdr3_nt: TGTGCCAGCAGCCAAGACCCTAGAATGCTGAACAATGAGCAGTTCTTC; cdr3_aa: CASSQDPRMLNNEQFF
clone_size: few; j_call: TRBJ2-1; d_call: -; v_call: TRBV29-1; cdr3_nt: TGCAGCGTTGAGCGGGCCCCTTGGGATGAGCAGTTCTTC; cdr3_aa: CSVERAPWDEQFF
clone_size: -; j_call: TRBJ1-5; d_call: TRBD1; v_call: TRBV19; cdr3_nt: TGTGCCAGTAGTATCCGCCGGGACAGGGGTGCCACCCAGCATTTT; cdr3_aa: CASSIRRDRGATQHF
clone_size: few; j_call: TRBJ2-2; d_call: -; v_call: TRBV7-9; cdr3_nt: TGTGCCAGCAACGGGACCGACGGGGAGCTGTTTTTT; cdr3_aa: CASNGTDGELFF
clone_size: few; j_call: TRBJ1-5; d_call: -; v_call: TRBV4-2; cdr3_nt: TGTGCCAGCAGCCAGCAGAAACAGGTTAGCAATCAGCCCCAGCATTTT; cdr3_aa: CASSQQKQVSNQPQHF
clone_size: few; j_call: TRBJ2-4; d_call: TRBD2; v_call: TRBV4-1; cdr3_nt: TGCGCCAGCAGCCAAGAGTGGGAGGGACGAGCCAAAAACATTCAGTACTTC; cdr3_aa: CASSQEWEGRAKNIQYF
clone_size: -; j_call: TRBJ1-2; d_call: -; v_call: TRBV7-2; cdr3_nt: TGTGCCAGCAGCTACACCAGGGGCGACTATGGCTACACCTTC; cdr3_aa: CASSYTRGDYGYTF
clone_size: few; j_call: TRBJ1-2; d_call: -; v_call: TRBV27; cdr3_nt: TGTGCCAGCAGTTTATCAGGTTCAGCTAACTATGGCTACACCTTC; cdr3_aa: CASSLSGSANYGYTF
clone_size: -; j_call: TRBJ1-1; d_call: TRBD1; v_call: TRBV2; cdr3_nt: TGTGCCAGCTCCCCAGGGGGCCTCACTGAAGCTTTCTTT; cdr3_aa: CASSPGGLTEAFF
clone_size: few; j_call: TRBJ2-2; d_call: -; v_call: TRBV11-2; cdr3_nt: TGTGCCAGCAGCTTCGGATCGGCGAACACCGGGGAGCTGTTTTTT; cdr3_aa: CASSFGSANTGELFF
clone_size: many; j_call: TRBJ1-1; d_call: -; v_call: TRBV12-3/TRBV12-4; cdr3_nt: TGTGCCAGCAGGATCCGAGTGAACACTGAAGCTTTCTTT; cdr3_aa: CASRIRVNTEAFF
clone_size: -; j_call: TRBJ2-1; d_call: -; v_call: TRBV7-9; cdr3_nt: TGTGCCAGCAGCGAAGTAGTCAGTGAGCAGTTCTTC; cdr3_aa: CASSEVVSEQFF
clone_size: many; j_call: TRBJ1-4; d_call: -; v_call: TRBV28; cdr3_nt: TGTGCCAGCAGTTTGAGGACAGAGAATGAAAAACTGTTTTTT; cdr3_aa: CASSLRTENEKLFF
clone_size: few; j_call: TRBJ2-5; d_call: TRBD1; v_call: TRBV10-3; cdr3_nt: TGTGCCATCAGTGAGCTGGCCCTGAGGACAGGGGGAAAAGAGACCCAGTACTTC; cdr3_aa: CAISELALRTGGKETQYF
clone_size: -; j_call: TRBJ2-3; d_call: -; v_call: TRBV7-8; cdr3_nt: TGTGCCAGCAGCCCCCCGGCGACGGCGGCACTGCGAAACACAGATACGCAGTATTTT; cdr3_aa: CASSPPATAALRNTDTQYF
clone_size: -; j_call: TRBJ1-2; d_call: -; v_call: TRBV5-1; cdr3_nt: TGCGCCAGCAGCTTCGGAGGGGGGGCGGAAGGCTACACCTTC; cdr3_aa: CASSFGGGAEGYTF
clone_size: -; j_call: TRBJ1-2; d_call: -; v_call: TRBV21-1; cdr3_nt: TGTGCCAGCAGCAAACTCCGTACATATGGCTACACCTTC; cdr3_aa: CASSKLRTYGYTF
clone_size: few; j_call: TRBJ1-1; d_call: -; v_call: TRBV9; cdr3_nt: TGTGCCAGCAGCGTAGGGAAGGGGCACACTGAAGCTTTCTTT; cdr3_aa: CASSVGKGHTEAFF
clone_size: few; j_call: TRBJ2-2; d_call: -; v_call: TRBV5-1; cdr3_nt: TGCGCCAGCAGCTTCGGGGCGGGGTCTCCCGCCAGGGGGACCGGGGAGCTGTTTTTT; cdr3_aa: CASSFGAGSPARGTGELFF
clone_size: few; j_call: TRBJ2-6; d_call: -; v_call: TRBV14; cdr3_nt: TGTGCCAGCAGCCAAGCGGGCTTGGCCAACGTCCTGACTTTC; cdr3_aa: CASSQAGLANVLTF
clone_size: few; j_call: TRBJ1-1; d_call: -; v_call: TRBV19; cdr3_nt: TGTGCCAGTAGCAACGGACCCCAGCGGACTGAAGCTTTCTTT; cdr3_aa: CASSNGPQRTEAFF